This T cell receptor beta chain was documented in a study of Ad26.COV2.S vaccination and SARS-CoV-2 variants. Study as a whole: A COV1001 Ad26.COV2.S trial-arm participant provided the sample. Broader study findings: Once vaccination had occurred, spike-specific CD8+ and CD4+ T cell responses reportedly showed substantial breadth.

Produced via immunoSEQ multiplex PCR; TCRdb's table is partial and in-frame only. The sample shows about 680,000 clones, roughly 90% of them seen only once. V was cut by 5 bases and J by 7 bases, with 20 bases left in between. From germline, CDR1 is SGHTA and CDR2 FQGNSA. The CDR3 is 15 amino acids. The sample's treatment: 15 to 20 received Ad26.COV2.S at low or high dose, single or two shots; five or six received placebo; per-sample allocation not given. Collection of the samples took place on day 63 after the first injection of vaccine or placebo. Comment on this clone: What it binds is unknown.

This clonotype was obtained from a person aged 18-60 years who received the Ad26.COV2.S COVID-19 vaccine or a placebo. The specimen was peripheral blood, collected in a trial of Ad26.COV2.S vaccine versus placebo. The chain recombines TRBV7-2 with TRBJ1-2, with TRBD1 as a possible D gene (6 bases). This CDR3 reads CASSPRPDRTSGYTF. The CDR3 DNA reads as TGTGCCAGCAGCCCGAGACCCGACAGGACTAGTGGCTACACCTTC.